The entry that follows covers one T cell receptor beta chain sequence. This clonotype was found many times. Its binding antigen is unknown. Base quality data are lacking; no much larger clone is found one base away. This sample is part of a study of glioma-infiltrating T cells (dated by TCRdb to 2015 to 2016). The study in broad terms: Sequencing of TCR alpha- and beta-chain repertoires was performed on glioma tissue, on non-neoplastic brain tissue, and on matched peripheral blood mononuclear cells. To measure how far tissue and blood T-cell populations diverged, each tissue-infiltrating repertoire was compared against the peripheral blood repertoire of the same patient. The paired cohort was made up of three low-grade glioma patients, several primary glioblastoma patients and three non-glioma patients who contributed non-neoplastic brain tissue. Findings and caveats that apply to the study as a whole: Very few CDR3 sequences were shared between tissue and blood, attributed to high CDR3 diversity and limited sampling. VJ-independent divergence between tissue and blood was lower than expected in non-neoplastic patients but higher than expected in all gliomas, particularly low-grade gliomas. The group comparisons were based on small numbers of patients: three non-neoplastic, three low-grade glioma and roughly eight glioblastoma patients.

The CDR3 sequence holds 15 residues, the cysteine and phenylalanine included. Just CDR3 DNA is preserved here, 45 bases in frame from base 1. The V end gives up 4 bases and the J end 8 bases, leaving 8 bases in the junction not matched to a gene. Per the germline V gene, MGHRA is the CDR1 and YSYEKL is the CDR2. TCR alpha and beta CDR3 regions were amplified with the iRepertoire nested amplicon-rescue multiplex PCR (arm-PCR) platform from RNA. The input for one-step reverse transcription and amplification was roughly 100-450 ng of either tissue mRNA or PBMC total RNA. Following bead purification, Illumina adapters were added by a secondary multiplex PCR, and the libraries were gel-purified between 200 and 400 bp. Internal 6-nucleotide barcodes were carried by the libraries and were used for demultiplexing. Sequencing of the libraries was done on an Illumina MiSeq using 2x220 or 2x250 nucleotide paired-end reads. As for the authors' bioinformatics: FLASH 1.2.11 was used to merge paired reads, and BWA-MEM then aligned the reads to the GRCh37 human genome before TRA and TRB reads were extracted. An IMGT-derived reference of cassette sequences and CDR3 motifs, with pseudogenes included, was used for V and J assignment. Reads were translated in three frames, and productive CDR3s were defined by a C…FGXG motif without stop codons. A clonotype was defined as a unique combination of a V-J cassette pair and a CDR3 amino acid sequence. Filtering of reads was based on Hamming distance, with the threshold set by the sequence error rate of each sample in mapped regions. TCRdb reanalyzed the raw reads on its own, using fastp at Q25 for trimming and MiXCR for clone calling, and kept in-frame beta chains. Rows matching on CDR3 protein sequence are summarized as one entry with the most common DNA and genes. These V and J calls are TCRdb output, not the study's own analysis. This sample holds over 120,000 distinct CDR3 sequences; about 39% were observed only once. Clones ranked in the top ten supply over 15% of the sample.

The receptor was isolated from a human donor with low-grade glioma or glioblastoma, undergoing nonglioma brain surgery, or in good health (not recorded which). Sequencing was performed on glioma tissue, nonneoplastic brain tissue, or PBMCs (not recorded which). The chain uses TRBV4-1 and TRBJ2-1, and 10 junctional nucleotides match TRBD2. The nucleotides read TGCGCCAGCAGCCTATATCATAGCGGGGGGTATGAGCAGTTCTTC. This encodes CASSLYHSGGYEQFF.